The rows below give T cell receptor beta chains drawn from one sample of a study of identical twins. One entry per CDR3 protein results from TCRdb running MiXCR on the 5' RACE reads. The sample carries 410,000 or so distinct CDR3 sequences, around a sixth recorded once. Source material: naive T cells sorted from blood. These receptors all stem from a man aged 50 or older in good health. CDR3s include the opening cysteine and the closing phenylalanine or tryptophan. The D gene is left open where the match is weak. The size field is filled for only some rows; it gives once, few, many or a size class.

TRBD2 | TRBJ2-5 | few | TRBV20-1 | CSAKAGGPQETQYF | TGCAGTGCTAAGGCGGGAGGGCCCCAAGAGACCCAGTACTTC
TRBD2 | TRBJ2-1 | - | TRBV7-2 | CASSLWREVNEQFF | TGTGCCAGCAGCTTATGGCGGGAGGTCAATGAGCAGTTCTTC
TRBD2 | TRBJ2-1 | few | TRBV28 | CASRKLAGAGNEQFF | TGTGCCAGCAGGAAACTAGCGGGAGCGGGTAATGAGCAGTTCTTC
- | TRBJ2-7 | - | TRBV5-1 | CASSLAEVRLRNYEQYF | TGCGCCAGCAGCTTGGCCGAGGTCAGGCTACGGAACTACGAGCAGTACTTC
- | TRBJ2-5 | - | TRBV20-1 | CSGSRETQYF | TGCAGCGGGAGCCGGGAGACCCAGTACTTC
- | TRBJ2-1 | many | TRBV5-4 | CASSFQGKWDEQFF | TGTGCCAGCAGCTTTCAGGGGAAGTGGGATGAGCAGTTCTTC
TRBD1 | TRBJ2-7 | many | TRBV6-1 | CASSLGQKRGEQYF | TGTGCCAGCAGCTTGGGACAGAAAAGGGGTGAGCAGTACTTC
- | TRBJ2-1 | once | TRBV28 | CASRTPLNEQFF | TGTGCCAGCAGGACCCCTCTGAATGAGCAGTTCTTC
- | TRBJ1-2 | few | TRBV4-2 | CASSQARGGSGYTF | TGTGCCAGCAGCCAGGCTAGGGGGGGTTCTGGCTACACCTTC
- | TRBJ1-5 | many | TRBV6-2/TRBV6-3 | CASSYSGAWSNQPQHF | TGTGCCAGCAGTTACTCGGGGGCCTGGAGCAATCAGCCCCAGCATTTT
- | TRBJ1-6 | few | TRBV7-6 | CASSPNPRSPLHF | TGTGCCAGCAGCCCAAACCCCAGATCACCCCTCCACTTT
TRBD1 | TRBJ2-7 | - | TRBV9 | CASSPTGSSTYEQYF | TGTGCCAGCAGCCCGACAGGGAGTTCCACCTACGAGCAGTACTTC
- | TRBJ1-4 | - | TRBV27 | CASKIDEQSNEKLFF | TGTGCCAGCAAGATAGATGAACAGTCTAATGAAAAACTGTTTTTT
- | TRBJ2-5 | few | TRBV19 | CASSIRGEGQETQYF | TGTGCCAGTAGTATTAGAGGAGAGGGGCAAGAGACCCAGTACTTC
- | TRBJ1-5 | few | TRBV30 | CAWSVEGNQPQHF | TGTGCCTGGAGTGTTGAGGGAAATCAGCCCCAGCATTTT
- | TRBJ2-3 | many | TRBV4-2 | CASSQAGRLDTQYF | TGTGCCAGCAGCCAAGCAGGTCGTCTAGATACGCAGTATTTT
- | TRBJ2-1 | few | TRBV29-1 | CSVEISSAGGDEQFF | TGCAGCGTTGAGATCTCCTCCGCTGGGGGCGATGAGCAGTTCTTC
- | TRBJ2-2 | - | TRBV4-3 | CASSQAQHRNTGELFF | TGCGCCAGCAGCCAAGCTCAACATAGGAACACCGGGGAGCTGTTTTTT
- | TRBJ2-7 | many | TRBV5-1 | CASTGTQKYEQYF | TGCGCCAGTACCGGGACTCAAAAATACGAGCAGTACTTC
- | TRBJ1-2 | few | TRBV28 | CASSLVGRRDYGYTF | TGTGCCAGCAGTTTGGTTGGACGCAGGGACTATGGCTACACCTTC
- | TRBJ2-1 | few | TRBV12-3/TRBV12-4 | CASSLDGEYNEQFF | TGTGCCAGCAGTTTAGATGGGGAGTACAATGAGCAGTTCTTC
- | TRBJ1-2 | few | TRBV30 | CAWSANTYYGYTF | TGTGCCTGGAGTGCCAACACCTACTATGGCTACACCTTC
TRBD2 | TRBJ2-7 | few | TRBV28 | CASSGLAEISYEQYF | TGTGCCAGCAGCGGACTAGCTGAAATCTCCTACGAGCAGTACTTC
TRBD2 | TRBJ2-5 | - | TRBV7-2 | CASSGWAAGRLETQYF | TGTGCCAGCAGCGGATGGGCAGCCGGGAGGCTGGAGACCCAGTACTTC
- | TRBJ2-3 | - | TRBV12-3/TRBV12-4 | CASTSGTRVDTQYF | TGTGCCAGCACCTCCGGAACCCGAGTAGATACGCAGTATTTT
TRBD2 | TRBJ2-1 | few | TRBV13 | CASSRPGLEYNEQFF | TGTGCCAGCAGCCGGCCGGGACTAGAGTACAATGAGCAGTTCTTC
- | TRBJ2-5 | many | TRBV18 | CASSRHSGETQYF | TGTGCCAGCTCTCGACATTCCGGAGAGACCCAGTACTTC
TRBD2 | TRBJ2-2 | - | TRBV12-3/TRBV12-4 | CASRPLGLEFGELFF | TGTGCCAGCAGGCCCCTCGGACTAGAATTCGGGGAGCTGTTTTTT
- | TRBJ2-2 | many | TRBV29-1 | CSVRGGSGELFF | TGCAGCGTTCGTGGAGGGAGCGGGGAGCTGTTTTTT
TRBD1 | TRBJ2-2 | few | TRBV9 | CASSITDRGPGELFF | TGTGCCAGCAGCATCACGGACAGGGGACCCGGGGAGCTGTTTTTT
TRBD2 | TRBJ2-7 | - | TRBV4-1 | CASSLHSGGDLYEQYF | TGCGCCAGCAGCCTACATAGCGGGGGGGATTTATACGAGCAGTACTTC
- | TRBJ2-5 | few | TRBV7-2 | CASSLVGAGQETQYF | TGTGCCAGCAGCTTAGTTGGCGCAGGGCAAGAGACCCAGTACTTC
TRBD2 | TRBJ2-5 | many | TRBV7-2 | CASSSGLAGGQETQYF | TGTGCCAGCAGTTCGGGACTAGCGGGAGGTCAAGAGACCCAGTACTTC
- | TRBJ2-5 | - | TRBV26 | CASSSGGIFKETQYF | TGTGCCAGCAGTTCCGGGGGGATTTTTAAAGAGACCCAGTACTTC
TRBD2 | TRBJ2-7 | once | TRBV4-1 | CASSQDWSGGTFYEQYF | TGCGCCAGCAGCCAAGATTGGAGCGGGGGTACTTTTTACGAGCAGTACTTC
TRBD1 | TRBJ2-5 | - | TRBV29-1 | CSVQGTGSETQYF | TGCAGCGTCCAAGGGACAGGGAGTGAGACCCAGTACTTC
TRBD1 | TRBJ2-7 | many | TRBV7-8 | CASSPNPGTGSSYEQYF | TGTGCCAGCAGCCCAAACCCCGGGACAGGGAGCTCCTACGAGCAGTACTTC
- | TRBJ1-1 | few | TRBV4-3 | CASSQDSYSEAFF | TGCGCCAGCAGCCAAGATTCATACAGTGAAGCTTTCTTT
TRBD2 | TRBJ2-7 | - | TRBV3-1 | CASSQAGGGASEQYF | TGTGCCAGCAGCCAAGCCGGCGGGGGGGCTTCCGAGCAGTACTTC
TRBD1 | TRBJ2-2 | few | TRBV10-3 | CAIGTGTGTPNTGELFF | TGTGCCATCGGAACCGGGACAGGGACACCGAACACCGGGGAGCTGTTTTTT
- | TRBJ2-7 | few | TRBV20-1 | CSARYPGRGYEQYF | TGCAGTGCTAGGTACCCGGGGCGGGGCTACGAGCAGTACTTC
TRBD1 | TRBJ2-1 | few | TRBV12-3/TRBV12-4 | CASSTGGQGATNEQFF | TGTGCCAGCAGCACCGGGGGACAGGGGGCAACGAATGAGCAGTTCTTC
TRBD1 | TRBJ2-7 | - | TRBV28 | CASSLQGANNYEQYF | TGTGCCAGCAGTTTACAGGGGGCCAACAACTACGAGCAGTACTTC
- | TRBJ2-1 | few | TRBV4-3 | CASGKRGGNEQFF | TGCGCCAGCGGGAAACGGGGAGGCAATGAGCAGTTCTTC
- | TRBJ2-3 | many | TRBV5-1 | CASSLTADTQYF | TGCGCCAGCAGCTTGACGGCAGATACGCAGTATTTT
- | TRBJ1-1 | few | TRBV27 | CASSAGYTEAFF | TGTGCCAGCAGTGCAGGGTACACTGAAGCTTTCTTT
- | TRBJ2-2 | few | TRBV4-3 | CASSQEFRDTGELFF | TGCGCCAGCAGCCAAGAATTCAGGGACACCGGGGAGCTGTTTTTT
TRBD2 | TRBJ2-1 | - | TRBV5-5 | CASSLGGRAFVEQFF | TGTGCCAGCAGCTTGGGCGGGAGAGCCTTCGTTGAGCAGTTCTTC
TRBD2 | TRBJ2-3 | many | TRBV29-1 | CSVELGLAGFVDTQYF | TGCAGCGTTGAGCTAGGACTAGCGGGGTTTGTGGATACGCAGTATTTT
- | TRBJ2-7 | - | TRBV6-1 | CASSEGQTYEQYF | TGTGCCAGCAGTGAAGGGCAAACCTACGAGCAGTACTTC
- | TRBJ2-7 | few | TRBV11-2 | CASSLFPRPYEQYF | TGTGCCAGCAGCTTATTCCCACGTCCCTACGAGCAGTACTTC
- | TRBJ2-2 | many | TRBV3-1 | CASSQGLITGELFF | TGTGCCAGCAGCCAGGGGTTAATCACCGGGGAGCTGTTTTTT